This TCR beta chain was retrieved from a study of glioma-infiltrating T cells after dendritic cell vaccination. Sequencing used immunoSEQ multiplex PCR; TCRdb keeps in-frame clones, though not all of them. The sample lists tens of thousands of clones, around 83% seen once, with 7% to 10% in the top ten. J gave up 2 bases and V 6 bases, and 7 bases lay outside the gene matches. Germline V gives CDR1 SQVTM, CDR2 ANQGSEA. The CDR3 consists of 13 residues. This TCR derives from a human donor with glioblastoma. The rearrangement joins TRBV29-1 to TRBJ2-7; TRBD1 agrees at 7 bases. Sample: blood, taken before dendritic cell vaccination. The CDR3 DNA sequence: TGCAGCGTAGCCAGGGGGTCCGCCTACGAGCAGTACTTC. The encoded protein is CSVARGSAYEQYF.